This TCR beta chain was recorded in a study of cytomegalovirus exposure and HLA in healthy donors. Findings and caveats of the study: There were some public TCRs occurring in many donors, but most TCR sequences were rare. Later analysis indicated greater clonal expansion among HLA-associated TCR beta chains than among equally common other chains.

A multiplex PCR was run with 60 Vbeta primers and 13 Jbeta primers. Sequencing used immunoSEQ multiplex PCR; TCRdb keeps in-frame clones, though not all of them. The sample lists about 120,000 clones, around 75% occurring once. Turning to this clone: As yet, its antigen is unknown.

In germline, CDR1 is SGHRS, CDR2 YFSETQ. With V trimmed by 1 base and J by 5 bases, 8 bases remained unmatched. The CDR3 sequence is 15 residues long. This clonotype was sampled from a woman between 50 and 59 years old in good health and CMV-seropositive. Material: PBMCs. The chain has TRBV5-1 and TRBJ2-7, with 8 bases lining up with TRBD2. The CDR3 loop is CASSLNPGGRDEQYF. Written as DNA, the CDR3 is TGCGCCAGCAGCTTGAACCCGGGGGGGCGCGACGAGCAGTACTTC.